This T cell receptor beta chain was found in a study of T cells after yellow fever vaccination. V lost 5 bases and J 3 bases, leaving 17 bases between the germline ends. CDR1 and CDR2 (germline): DFQATT, SNEGSKA (reference sequence). The CDR3 covers 14 residues. TCRdb processed the 5' RACE reads anew with MiXCR; each CDR3 protein has one entry. The data hold approximately 550,000 distinct CDR3 sequences, with about 13% observed a single time. The sample consisted of PBMCs, taken on the day of the yellow fever booster vaccination. The chain couples TRBV20-1 to TRBJ2-7, with D perhaps TRBD1 (7 bases). The TCR was taken from a man aged 30-40 years who received the YFV17D yellow fever vaccine. CDR3 protein: CSAQGGLRNYEQYF. The CDR3 coding sequence is TGCAGTGCTCAGGGGGGCCTCAGGAACTACGAGCAGTACTTC.